Listed here are 10 T cell receptor beta chains from one sample, sequenced in a study of T cell changes during pregnancy in multiple sclerosis. Sequencing used immunoSEQ multiplex PCR; TCRdb keeps in-frame clones, though not all of them. The top ten hold 1.4% of the sample, which has fewer than 75,000 clones, just over 90% seen once. The source was peripheral blood, collected in the second trimester of pregnancy. Source of these receptors: a female donor with multiple sclerosis, enrolled in a pregnancy study.

The chain joins TRBV5-1 to TRBJ2-3, with 8 nucleotides matching TRBD2. V was clipped by 5 bases and J by 0 bases; unmatched bases: 5. This CDR3 spans 15 amino acids. Germline assignment: CDR1 SGHRS and CDR2 YFSETQ. DNA for the CDR3: TGCGCCAGCAGTTTTAGCGGGACTAGCACAGATACGCAGTATTTT. Amino acid sequence: CASSFSGTSTDTQYF.

V gene TRBV2 combines with J gene TRBJ1-1, with D possibly TRBD1 on 5 matching bases. The germline CDR1 and CDR2 sequences are SNHLY and FYNNEI. The V end lost 4 bases, the J end lost 3 bases, and 12 bases lay between the germline ends. The CDR3 has 14 residues. The CDR3 sequence is CASSVGAPHTEAFF. CDR3 bases: TGTGCCAGCAGTGTAGGGGCGCCACACACTGAAGCTTTCTTT.

The V and J genes are TRBV5-6 and TRBJ2-1; 9 nucleotides agree with TRBD1. V dropped 4 bases and J dropped 8; count of bases not matched to a gene: 16. The CDR3 spans 17 residues. Per germline, CDR1 SGHDT and CDR2 YYEEEE. The CDR3, as DNA: TGTGCCAGCAGCCCCTCCCCTGGACAGGGGAGGAGGCATGAGCAGTTCTTC. Translation: CASSPSPGQGRRHEQFF. Based on the CDR3 plus reference TRBV5-6 and TRBJ2-1, the full variable domain is DAGVTQSPTHLIKTRGQQVTLRCSPKSGHDTVSWYQQALGQGPQFIFQYYEEEERQRGNFPDRFSGHQFPNYSSELNVNALLLGDSALYLCASSPSPGQGRRHEQFFGPGTRLTVL.

The V call is TRBV7-2, the J call TRBJ1-2; D is uncertain. The V end was cut by 4 bases, the J end by 5 bases, with 5 bases between. CDR1 SGHTA and CDR2 FQGNSA come from the germline V gene. CDR3 length equals 11 residues. The CDR3 DNA follows: TGTGCCAGCAGCTGGCATTATGGCTACACCTTC. It yields the protein CASSWHYGYTF.

The rearrangement links TRBV10-1 to TRBJ2-1, with 11 bases that match TRBD2. Germline trimming cut 7 bases from V and 3 bases from J; bases unmatched to any gene: 11. Per the germline V gene, CDR1 is WNHNN and CDR2 is SYGVQD (reference sequence). The CDR3 has 17 amino acids. The CDR3 DNA sequence: TGCGCCAGCAAGGCTAGCGGGAGGTACGGAATCTACAATGAGCAGTTCTTC. It specifies CASKASGRYGIYNEQFF.

This chain connects TRBV30 to TRBJ1-2; 11 bases match TRBD1. The length of the CDR3 is 14 residues. Germline-derived CDR1 and CDR2 are GTSNPN and SVGIG (reference sequence). V lost 5 bases and J lost 6; bases outside the gene matches: 8. The CDR3 loop reads CAWEDRGRPDGYTF. The CDR3 DNA follows: TGTGCCTGGGAGGACAGGGGGCGCCCGGATGGCTACACCTTC.

The chain joins TRBV6-1 to TRBJ1-5; tentatively, D is TRBD1 (5 bases). This CDR3 spans 16 amino acids. The germline gives CDR1 MNHNS, CDR2 SASEGT. Trimming removed 1 base from V and 0 bases from J, with 10 bases in between. The CDR3 spells CASSEGVGDSNQPQHF. The CDR3 DNA sequence: TGTGCCAGCAGTGAAGGGGTAGGGGATAGCAATCAGCCCCAGCATTTT.

This clone was seen a single time. The chain couples TRBV10-3 to TRBJ2-7; no firm D call. Germline V lookup: CDR1 ENHRY, CDR2 SYGVKD. This CDR3 has 15 amino acids. Trimming pared 0 bases from V and 0 bases from J, leaving 9 bases between. CDR3 DNA: TGTGCCATCAGTGAGTCTGTATCGAGCTCCTACGAGCAGTACTTC. This encodes CAISESVSSSYEQYF.

The CDR3 loop is CASSTGIHEQFF. CDR3 bases: TGTGCCAGTAGTACAGGGATACATGAGCAGTTCTTC. The chain links TRBV19 to TRBJ2-1, with D possibly TRBD1 on 5 matching bases. Germline V gene lookup returns CDR1 LNHDA and CDR2 SQIVND (reference sequence). The CDR3 totals 12 residues. Trimming took 4 bases from V and 8 from J, leaving 9 bases between them.

This chain links TRBV7-9 with TRBJ1-4, with D unresolved. The CDR3 loop spans 13 amino acids. The V and J ends lost 1 base and 10 bases respectively, with 10 bases between them. Germline V gives CDR1 SEHNR, CDR2 FQNEAQ (reference sequence). CDR3 coding DNA: TGTGCCAGCAGCTTAGTCGCGGGTCGAAAACTGTTTTTT. This sequence encodes CASSLVAGRKLFF.